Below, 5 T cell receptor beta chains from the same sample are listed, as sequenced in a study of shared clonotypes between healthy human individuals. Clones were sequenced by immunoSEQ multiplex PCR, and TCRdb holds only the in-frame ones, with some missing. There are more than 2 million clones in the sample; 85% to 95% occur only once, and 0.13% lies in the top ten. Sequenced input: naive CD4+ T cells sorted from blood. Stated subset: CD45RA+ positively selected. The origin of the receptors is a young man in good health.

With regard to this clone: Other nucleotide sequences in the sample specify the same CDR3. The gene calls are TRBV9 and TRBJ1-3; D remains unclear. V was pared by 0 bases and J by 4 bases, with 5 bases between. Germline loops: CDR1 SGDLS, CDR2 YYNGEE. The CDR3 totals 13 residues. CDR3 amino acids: CASSVDRGNTIYF. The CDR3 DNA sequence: TGTGCCAGCAGCGTAGACAGAGGAAACACCATATATTTT.

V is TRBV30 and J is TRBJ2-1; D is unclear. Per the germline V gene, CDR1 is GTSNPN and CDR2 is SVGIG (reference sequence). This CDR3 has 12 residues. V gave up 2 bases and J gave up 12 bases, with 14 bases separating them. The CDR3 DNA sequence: TGTGCCTGGAGTCTCGCGACCGACGCGCAGTTCTTC. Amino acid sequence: CAWSLATDAQFF.

This CDR3 reads CASSYRGTGGSGANVLTF. The CDR3 region has the DNA TGTGCCAGCAGTTACCGGGGGACCGGCGGCTCTGGGGCCAACGTCCTGACTTTC. The V gene is TRBV28, the J gene TRBJ2-6, with D maybe TRBD2 (6 bases). The germline V gene has CDR1 MDHEN and CDR2 SYDVKM. The CDR3 contains 18 residues. Trimming took 4 bases from V and 0 from J, leaving 16 bases between them.

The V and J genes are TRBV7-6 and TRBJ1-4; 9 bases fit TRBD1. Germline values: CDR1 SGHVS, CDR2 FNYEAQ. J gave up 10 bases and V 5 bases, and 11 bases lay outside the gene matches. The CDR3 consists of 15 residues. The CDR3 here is CASSEQGAGYGKLFF. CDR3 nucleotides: TGTGCCAGCAGCGAACAGGGGGCGGGTTATGGAAAACTGTTTTTT.

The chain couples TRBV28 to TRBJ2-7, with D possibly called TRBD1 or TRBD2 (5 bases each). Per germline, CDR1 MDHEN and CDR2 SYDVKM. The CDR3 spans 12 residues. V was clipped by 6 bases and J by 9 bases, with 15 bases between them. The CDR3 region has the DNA TGTGCCAGCAGGGGGGTCACCGCGCGGCAGTACTTC. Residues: CASRGVTARQYF.